This TCR beta chain was sequenced for a study of multiple sclerosis patients with progressive multifocal leukoencephalopathy (dated by TCRdb to about 2019). Study-wide context: Peripheral T and B cells were examined in MS patients who developed PML (4 under natalizumab, 1 after alemtuzumab) and in treated patients who did not develop PML. From before therapy, through 6 and 12 months, up to PML onset, two natalizumab-treated patients who later developed PML were tracked longitudinally. The study was designed to detect JC virus-specific or public T-cell expansions arising at the time of PML onset.

Using the immunoSEQ two-step multiplex PCR at survey-level depth, TRB CDR3 regions were amplified from genomic DNA. Each PCR was spiked with synthetic inline TR CDR3 controls spanning all V-J pairings to estimate template counts and remove amplification bias. Reads went through processing to reduce amplification and sequencing bias, and quantification was done against synthetic TR CDR3 analogs. The authors' pipeline ran thus. Raw data were processed in ImmunoSEQ Analyzer, with out-of-frame sequences and CDR3s containing stop codons removed, and gene names were assigned according to IMGT nomenclature. Repertoire diversity was summarized as normalized Shannon entropy, defined as 1 minus Pielou's evenness. TRB sequences were treated as identical only when sharing V gene, J gene and CDR3. Public PML clonotypes were CDR3s shared by two or more PML-onset samples but absent earlier, in controls, and in public databases. Skylign with the observed count method was used to analyze CDR3 amino acid composition at each position. The immuneACCESS repertoire file appears here via TCRdb, limited to in-frame rearrangements. These files lack a portion of the clones; in checked studies, under half of the deficit traces to unresolved V genes, and the cause of the others is not known. The V and J calls and clone size are taken from that table; D and trimming were inferred from the DNA. In all, the sample holds tens of thousands of clones, and 85% of those were seen once. The leading ten clones occupy around 12% of the sample.

A distance of 16 bases separates the germline ends of V and J, which lose 6 bases and 2 bases respectively. Measured from the cysteine to the phenylalanine, the CDR3 is 15 residues long. The CDR3 DNA has 45 bases and is translated from base 1. CDR1 MNHNY and CDR2 SVGAGI are derived from the germline V gene (reference sequence). The sample's time point label, in plain terms: time of PML onset. The treatment or condition label, read with the paper, signifies: on natalizumab therapy at sampling. PML was diagnosed from clinical and MRI findings and confirmed by detection of JC virus DNA in cerebrospinal fluid. Among the natalizumab-treated patients, PML showed up after anywhere between roughly 15 and 60 months of natalizumab therapy. Every listed patient had received interferon beta before, and every PML patient was female. T3 blood samples were collected at the time of PML onset. Ficoll-Hypaque density gradient centrifugation was used to isolate peripheral blood mononuclear cells.

On the study overall, not on this receptor specifically: Less diverse TRB repertoires in most PML patients were suggested by lower normalized Shannon entropy, whereas values near 1 were observed in the natalizumab-treated controls. Only PML patients had TRB clones above 0.5% frequency, but the clones expanded at PML onset were already present before and during natalizumab therapy. Because of the small, descriptive cohort, whether findings reflect JC virus infection or general immunocompromise remained unclear. At the time PML developed, no common TRBV or TRBJ gene usage or preferential TRBV-TRBJ pairings were detected. Only peripheral blood was analyzed, although cerebrospinal fluid or brain lymphocytes might be more informative for natalizumab-associated PML.

Worth noting for this clone: What antigen it recognizes has not been identified. Base qualities are not at hand, and no much larger clone is one base apart.

The sample in question was PBMCs, obtained from a patient treated with natalizumab. The sequence is built from TRBV6-6 and TRBJ1-1; D gene: possibly TRBD1, on 6 matching bases. The sequence was collected from a woman in her 30s with progressive multifocal leukoencephalopathy. The CDR3 corresponds to CASSGGADYNTEAFF. Here is the DNA: TGTGCCAGCAGCGGGGGGGCAGACTATAACACTGAAGCTTTCTTT.